This entry lists 8 T cell receptor beta chains sequenced from one sample in a study of T cells in Graves' hyperthyroidism and ophthalmopathy. Researchers amplified the TCR beta CDR3 regions from RNA transcripts. HTBI primers were used for first-round RT-PCR of the TCR CDR3. TCRdb reprocessed the multiplex PCR reads with MiXCR, giving one entry per CDR3 protein. The sample has 96,000 or so distinct CDR3 sequences, 51% seen once. Sequences were obtained from blood. The receptor set was obtained from a woman aged 40 to 50 with Graves' hyperthyroidism.

This clonotype was observed a few times. The chain carries TRBV28 and TRBJ2-3; D is undetermined. CDR1 and CDR2 (germline): MDHEN, SYDVKM. The ends were cut back, 5 bases at V and 2 bases at J, with 5 bases in the middle. The CDR3 runs to 12 residues. CDR3 loop: CASSRLTDTQYF. The CDR3 nucleotides read TGTGCCAGCAGTCGGCTCACAGATACGCAGTATTTT. The full variable domain, with the rest looked up from reference TRBV28 and TRBJ2-3, is DVKVTQSSRYLVKRTGEKVFLECVQDMDHENMFWYRQDPGLGLRLIYFSYDVKMKEKGDIPEGYSVSREKKERFSLILESASTNQTSMYLCASSRLTDTQYFGPGTRLTVL.

This clonotype was seen a few times. The J gene is TRBJ1-2, the V gene TRBV27; 11 nucleotides agree with TRBD1. The V and J ends lost 7 bases and 7 bases, in that order; junction bases with no gene match: 8. Germline V gene sequence: CDR1 MNHEY, CDR2 SMNVEV (reference sequence). This CDR3 region has 14 residues. The CDR3 loop is CASTGTGGRGGYTF. As DNA, the CDR3 is TGTGCCAGCACCGGGACAGGGGGTCGGGGTGGCTACACCTTC.

The CDR3: CASKGQGFSPLHF. As DNA, the CDR3 is TGTGCCTCAAAGGGACAGGGCTTTTCACCCCTCCACTTT. The gene calls are TRBV6-1 and TRBJ1-6; 9 nucleotides line up with TRBD1. Germline CDR1 MNHNS, CDR2 SASEGT. This CDR3 contains 13 residues. V lost 11 bases to trimming and J lost 9 bases; unmatched junction nucleotides: 8.

The V and J genes are TRBV7-3 and TRBJ2-6; possibly TRBD1 for D (6 bases). The V and J ends lost 3 bases and 4 bases respectively, with 10 bases between them. CDR1 is SGHTA and CDR2 is FQGTGA in the germline V gene. The CDR3 covers 15 residues. The CDR3 region has the DNA TGTGCCAGCAGCTTGGGGGCGACAGGGGCCAACGTCCTGACTTTC. It translates to CASSLGATGANVLTF.

This clonotype was seen only once. Since a much larger clone is just one base distant, this may be a read error. The gene calls are TRBV20-1 and TRBJ1-4; weak D call: TRBD1 (5 bases). There are 15 residues in the CDR3. The germline gives CDR1 DFQATT, CDR2 SNEGSKA (reference sequence). The CDR3 loop is CSAREGGATSEKLFF. The CDR3 region has the DNA TGCAGTGCAAGGGAAGGAGGGGCAACTAGTGAAAAACTGTTTTTT.

This clonotype was seen a handful of times. The chain combines TRBV27 with TRBJ2-7, with 8 bases fitting TRBD2. Germline CDR1 reads MNHEY; CDR2 reads SMNVEV (reference sequence). V lost 6 bases to trimming and J lost 1 base; unmatched junction nucleotides: 5. The CDR3 contains 14 residues. DNA of the CDR3: TGTGCCAGCAGCAGAGGCGGGAGGTCCTACGAGCAGTACTTC. This encodes CASSRGGRSYEQYF.

V and J are TRBV10-3 and TRBJ2-5, with 12 bases lining up with TRBD2. V shed 8 bases and J 3 bases; nucleotides not matched to a gene: 4. CDR1 is ENHRY and CDR2 is SYGVKD in the germline V gene. CDR3 length: 14 amino acids. CDR3 amino acids: CAIGLAGQKETQYF. For the CDR3, the DNA is TGTGCCATCGGACTAGCGGGACAGAAAGAGACCCAGTACTTC.

This clonotype has at least ten counts. This chain connects TRBV5-1 to TRBJ1-1, with D possibly matching TRBD1 (6 bases). Trimming removed 5 bases at V and 1 base at J, with 15 bases between. In germline, CDR1 is SGHRS, CDR2 YFSETQ. CDR3 size: 15 residues. The CDR3 spells CASSTYPGQNTEAFF. In nucleotides, the CDR3 is TGCGCCAGCAGTACCTACCCGGGACAGAACACTGAAGCTTTCTTT. Together with reference TRBV5-1 and TRBJ1-1, the CDR3 gives the full variable domain: KAGVTQTPRYLIKTRGQQVTLSCSPISGHRSVSWYQQTPGQGLQFLFEYFSETQRNKGNFPGRFSGRQFSNSRSEMNVSTLELGDSALYLCASSTYPGQNTEAFFGQGTRLTVV.